Below are 28 T cell receptor beta chains sequenced from a single sample in a study of blood T cell repertoires in COVID-19 (TCRdb year 2020). The method behind the library was the immunoSEQ multiplex PCR assay. In its TCRdb copy, this immuneACCESS table keeps in-frame sequences only and misses some clones. Where compared with another copy, unresolved V genes explain less than half of these, and the others have no known cause. This sample holds more than 150,000 clones; 86% were observed only once. About 7% of the sample goes to the ten largest clones. The material sequenced was peripheral blood. These TCRs come from a man aged 50-60 years with active or convalescent COVID-19.

The rearrangement uses TRBV5-5 and TRBJ1-1; tentative D call: TRBD1 (6 bases). V was clipped by 4 bases and J by 5 bases, with 18 bases between them. This CDR3 is built from 15 residues. Germline V gives CDR1 SGHKS, CDR2 YYEKEE (reference sequence). The CDR3 spells CASSIADRLETEAFF. The CDR3 DNA reads as TGTGCCAGCAGCATCGCCGACAGGTTGGAAACTGAAGCTTTCTTT.

In its sample, this clone was seen a few times. The chain combines TRBV6-5 with TRBJ2-2; the match to TRBD2 covers 14 bases. Germline-derived CDR1 and CDR2 are MNHEY and SVGAGI. Trimming at V came to 4 bases and at J to 8 bases, leaving 6 bases not matched to a gene. The CDR3 contains 16 residues. The CDR3 protein is CASSSGTSGSRGELFF. The CDR3 DNA is TGTGCCAGCAGTTCTGGGACTAGCGGGAGTCGGGGGGAGCTGTTTTTT.

The chain has TRBV19 and TRBJ1-5; D possibly corresponds to TRBD1 (5 bases). V lost 4 bases and J 7 bases, leaving 17 bases between the germline ends. CDR3 length equals 15 residues. Germline-derived CDR1 and CDR2 are LNHDA and SQIVND (reference sequence). The CDR3 DNA is TGTGCCAGTAGTAGTCTTTCAGGGATTGGACAGCCCCAGCATTTT. This sequence encodes CASSSLSGIGQPQHF.

The chain carries TRBV25-1 and TRBJ1-2, with 7 bases aligning to TRBD1. There are 16 residues in the CDR3. Germline loops: CDR1 MGHDK, CDR2 SYGVNS. V lost 3 bases to trimming and J lost 5 bases; unmatched junction nucleotides: 12. CDR3 sequence reads: CASSDFSGTAMYGYTF. CDR3 nucleotides: TGTGCCAGCAGTGATTTCTCCGGGACAGCTATGTATGGCTACACCTTC.

The V gene is TRBV19, the J gene TRBJ2-2; TRBD2 agrees at 8 bases. V lost 10 bases, J lost 4 bases, and 11 bases stayed unmatched. The germline V gene has CDR1 LNHDA and CDR2 SQIVND (reference sequence). The CDR3 is made up of 15 amino acids. The CDR3 is CATSSGRETTGELFF. The CDR3 DNA follows: TGTGCCACCTCAAGCGGGAGAGAGACCACCGGGGAGCTGTTTTTT.

The chain joins TRBV5-1 to TRBJ1-1; 9 positions agree with TRBD1. The germline gives CDR1 SGHRS, CDR2 YFSETQ. The CDR3 loop spans 16 amino acids. Losses at the gene ends were 4 bases for V and 4 bases for J; bases not matched to a gene: 11. CDR3 in DNA: TGCGCCAGCAGCCCCGGGACAGGGCATATGGGCACTGAAGCTTTCTTT. Encoded protein: CASSPGTGHMGTEAFF.

The chain employs TRBV7-9 and TRBJ1-2; D not resolved. This CDR3 spans 13 amino acids. Trimming removed 1 base at V and 8 bases at J, with 11 bases between. Germline-derived CDR1 and CDR2 are SEHNR and FQNEAQ (reference sequence). The CDR3, as DNA: TGTGCCAGCAGCTTAGGGACGACGGGGGGCTACACCTTC. Protein product: CASSLGTTGGYTF.

The chain links TRBV5-6 to TRBJ2-5; 12 bases agree with TRBD2. CDR1 and CDR2 (germline): SGHDT, YYEEEE. Germline trimming cut 4 bases from V and 4 bases from J; bases unmatched to any gene: 14. The CDR3 consists of 18 residues. The CDR3 loop reads CASSPSQTSGRRGETQYF. In nucleotides, the CDR3 is TGTGCCAGCAGCCCCTCTCAGACTAGCGGGAGAAGGGGAGAGACCCAGTACTTC.

This clone is a singleton in its sample. The chain carries TRBV9 and TRBJ2-7; maybe TRBD2 (6 bases). The germline V and J ends were trimmed by 3 bases and 1 base, with 17 bases remaining between them. The CDR3 has 16 residues. Germline V gene data show CDR1 as SGDLS and CDR2 as YYNGEE. The CDR3 sequence is CASSGGAGGGSYEQYF. CDR3 coding DNA: TGTGCCAGCAGCGGGGGCGCCGGGGGTGGATCCTACGAGCAGTACTTC.

V gene TRBV6-2 or TRBV6-3 combines with J gene TRBJ1-6; no firm D call. The V gene's germline CDR1 is MNHEY and CDR2 SVGEGT. This CDR3 is built from 15 residues. Trimming shortened V by 7 bases and J by 10 bases, and 20 bases separated the two germline ends. CDR3 residues: CASTPRAFGGSPLHF. CDR3 DNA: TGTGCCAGCACCCCACGGGCCTTTGGAGGCTCACCCCTCCACTTT.

The chain combines TRBV27 with TRBJ2-7; a weak D match, TRBD1 (6 bases). CDR3 length equals 14 residues. Trimming took 7 bases from V and 4 from J, leaving 17 bases between them. Per germline, CDR1 MNHEY and CDR2 SMNVEV (reference sequence). In DNA, the CDR3 is TGTGCCAGCACTGAACAGGGAATCCTTTACGAGCAGTACTTC. As protein: CASTEQGILYEQYF.

The chain uses TRBV15 and TRBJ1-1, with 7 nucleotides matching TRBD1. CDR1 LNHNV and CDR2 YYDKDF come from the germline V gene (reference sequence). This CDR3 spans 15 amino acids. J was trimmed by 7 bases and V by 0 bases; bases with no gene match: 8. The CDR3 region has the DNA TGTGCCACCAGCAGAGATAACAGGGGCACGGGTGAAGCTTTCTTT. It yields the protein CATSRDNRGTGEAFF.

This clone was counted once. The chain recombines TRBV4-2 with TRBJ1-4; TRBD1 is a possible D gene (5 bases). The CDR3 runs to 15 residues. Germline CDR1 LGHNA, CDR2 YNFKEQ. The V end was cut by 6 bases, the J end by 5 bases, with 16 bases between. The CDR3 loop reads CASSRKEQENEKLFF. CDR3 sequence (DNA): TGTGCCAGCAGTCGCAAGGAACAGGAGAATGAAAAACTGTTTTTT.

The chain links TRBV20-1 to TRBJ2-7; D unresolved. Germline CDR1 and CDR2: DFQATT and SNEGSKA (reference sequence). Trimming cost V 3 bases and J 4 bases, with 7 bases left between them. The CDR3 runs 11 residues. The CDR3 bases are TGCAGTGCTAGTTATTATTACGAGCAGTACTTC. It encodes CSASYYYEQYF.

The rearrangement uses TRBV5-1 and TRBJ2-2; 7 bases are shared with TRBD2. CDR3 length: 16 residues. Germline trimming cut 0 bases from V and 1 base from J; bases unmatched to any gene: 3. CDR1 is SGHRS, CDR2 YFSETQ, per germline. Here the CDR3 DNA reads TGCGCCAGCAGCTTGGGTGGGACTATGAACACCGGGGAGCTGTTTTTT. Its protein is CASSLGGTMNTGELFF.

This rearrangement joins TRBV2 to TRBJ2-1, with TRBD2 matching over 8 bases. Trimming removed 7 bases from V and 8 bases from J; junction bases left unmatched: 10. The germline V gene has CDR1 SNHLY and CDR2 FYNNEI. The CDR3 has 14 amino acids. Here the CDR3 DNA reads TGTGCCAGCACGGTAGGGACTAGTAACGATGAGCAGTTCTTC. Protein sequence: CASTVGTSNDEQFF.

The CDR3 reads CASSLLTGVEAFF. The CDR3 DNA reads TGTGCCAGCAGCTTGTTGACAGGGGTCGAAGCTTTCTTT. V gene TRBV5-4 combines with J gene TRBJ1-1, with TRBD1 identical over 8 bases. The CDR3 is 13 residues long. V was clipped by 1 base and J by 8 bases; unmatched bases: 4. Per germline, CDR1 SGHNT and CDR2 YYREEE (reference sequence).

The chain recombines TRBV24-1 with TRBJ2-3; weak D call: TRBD2 (7 bases). The CDR3 length is 15 residues. Trimming took off 1 base at V and 6 bases at J, with 13 bases between the two ends. The germline gives CDR1 KGHDR, CDR2 SFDVKD. The CDR3 DNA reads TGTGCCACCAGTGATTTACGGGGGGCGGTTGATACGCAGTATTTT. Amino acid sequence: CATSDLRGAVDTQYF.

The chain employs TRBV11-3 and TRBJ2-1; TRBD2 might be the D (6 bases). This CDR3 has 13 residues. CDR1 is SGHNT and CDR2 is YENEEA in the germline V gene. The germline V and J ends were trimmed by 0 bases and 10 bases, with 10 bases remaining between them. CDR3 DNA: TGTGCCAGCAGCTTAGATCGGGAGCGGGAGCAGTTCTTC. Protein sequence: CASSLDREREQFF.

The chain couples TRBV6-5 to TRBJ1-1; D remains unclear. Trimming left V 4 bases short and J 0 bases short, with 15 bases between. This CDR3 spans 16 amino acids. Per germline, CDR1 MNHEY and CDR2 SVGAGI. The CDR3 DNA follows: TGTGCCAGCAGTTCTGGTGTCGGACTCATGAACACTGAAGCTTTCTTT. The encoded protein is CASSSGVGLMNTEAFF.

The gene calls are TRBV11-3 and TRBJ2-7; 13 positions match TRBD2. V dropped 5 bases and J dropped 4; count of bases not matched to a gene: 8. Germline assignment: CDR1 SGHNT and CDR2 YENEEA. This CDR3 comprises 16 residues. The DNA for the CDR3 is TGTGCCAGCAGCGCCGGGACTAGCGGGAATATTTACGAGCAGTACTTC. Its protein is CASSAGTSGNIYEQYF.

V usage is TRBV5-5 and J usage is TRBJ1-1; D is unclear. Trimming stripped 2 bases from V and 6 bases from J, with 11 bases between. The CDR3 has 13 residues. Germline V gives CDR1 SGHKS, CDR2 YYEKEE (reference sequence). Written as DNA, the CDR3 is TGTGCCAGCAGCTTTGAGTCGCGGGCTGAAGCTTTCTTT. Translating gives CASSFESRAEAFF.

The chain combines TRBV19 with TRBJ2-1, with 14 bases aligning to TRBD2. The CDR3 sequence is 18 residues long. Germline CDR1 LNHDA, CDR2 SQIVND (reference sequence). V shed 7 bases and J 2 bases; nucleotides not matched to a gene: 10. CDR3 in amino acids: CASKGGTSGSWAYNEQFF. In DNA, the CDR3 is TGTGCCAGTAAGGGCGGGACTAGCGGGAGTTGGGCCTACAATGAGCAGTTCTTC. Full variable domain (outside the CDR3, taken from reference TRBV19 and TRBJ2-1): DGGITQSPKYLFRKEGQNVTLSCEQNLNHDAMYWYRQDPGQGLRLIYYSQIVNDFQKGDIAEGYSVSREKKESFPLTVTSAQKNPTAFYLCASKGGTSGSWAYNEQFFGPGTRLTVL.

This clone was counted once. The rearrangement links TRBV6-2 or TRBV6-3 to TRBJ2-4; 7 bases line up with TRBD2. Trimming removed 4 bases from V and 9 bases from J; junction bases left unmatched: 6. Per the germline V gene, CDR1 is MNHEY and CDR2 is SVGEGT. This CDR3 region has 13 residues. The DNA for the CDR3 is TGTGCCAGCAGTTTAGCCAGGGAGGGCATTCAGTACTTC. This gives the protein CASSLAREGIQYF.

This chain joins TRBV4-3 and TRBJ2-3; TRBD1 matches at 9 bases. This CDR3 comprises 16 residues. Germline V gene lookup returns CDR1 LGHNA and CDR2 YSLEER. With V trimmed by 0 bases and J by 6 bases, 7 bases remained unmatched. CDR3 in DNA: TGCGCCAGCAGCCAAGATGGGGACAGGGTCGCGGATACGCAGTATTTT. Protein: CASSQDGDRVADTQYF.

The chain uses TRBV2 and TRBJ2-1; a weak D match, TRBD1 (6 bases). Germline V lookup: CDR1 SNHLY, CDR2 FYNNEI. V gave up 4 bases and J gave up 1 base, with 11 bases separating them. The CDR3 runs to 15 residues. The CDR3 is CASSGWDKSYNEQFF. The CDR3 coding sequence is TGTGCCAGCAGTGGTTGGGACAAGTCCTACAATGAGCAGTTCTTC. The whole variable domain, remainder taken from reference TRBV2 and TRBJ2-1, is EPEVTQTPSHQVTQMGQEVILRCVPISNHLYFYWYRQILGQKVEFLVSFYNNEISEKSEIFDDQFSVERPDGSNFTLKIRSTKLEDSAMYFCASSGWDKSYNEQFFGPGTRLTVL.

For the CDR3, the DNA is TGTGCCAGCAGTGAATTGGGGCAGCGGGGTTCCTACGAGCAGTACTTC. Translation gives CASSELGQRGSYEQYF. This chain connects TRBV25-1 to TRBJ2-7; 7 positions agree with TRBD2. CDR1 is MGHDK and CDR2 is SYGVNS in the germline V gene. The CDR3 spans 16 residues. Trimming at V came to 1 base and at J to 1 base, leaving 7 bases not matched to a gene.

The rearrangement links TRBV5-4 to TRBJ1-2, with 7 bases that match TRBD1. With V trimmed by 4 bases and J by 3 bases, 12 bases remained unmatched. The CDR3 runs 16 residues. Per the germline V gene, CDR1 is SGHNT and CDR2 is YYREEE (reference sequence). The CDR3 bases are TGTGCCAGCAGCCTGGAAGCCTTAGGACAGGACTATGGCTACACCTTC. This translates into CASSLEALGQDYGYTF.